This TCR beta chain was profiled in a study of cytomegalovirus exposure and HLA in healthy donors. Findings of the study overall: Association with HLA alleles at 0.05 false discovery rate was found for 15,000 or so TCR beta sequences in a later analysis. Earlier analysis looked at TCR beta V segments, and most were productive about 90% or about 30% of the time.

Note on this clone: As yet, its antigen is unknown.

The germline V gene encodes CDR1 LNHDA and CDR2 SQIVND (reference sequence). V was pared by 4 bases and J by 7 bases, with 2 bases of the junction left unmatched. The CDR3 spans 13 residues. Primers: 60 Vbeta forward and 13 Jbeta reverse. TCRdb's copy holds only in-frame clones and misses some; the assay was immunoSEQ multiplex PCR. This table has 85,000 to 95,000 clones, under 80% appearing once. This receptor was taken from a man aged 30 to 39 in good health and CMV-seropositive. The chain links TRBV19 to TRBJ1-4; 8 bases align to TRBD1. Material for sequencing was PBMCs. This chain's CDR3 is CASSRQGTEKLFF. In nucleotides, the CDR3 is TGTGCCAGTAGTAGACAGGGGACTGAAAAACTGTTTTTT.